These T cell receptor beta chains were read from a single sample in a study of T-cell memory formation after mild COVID-19. TCRdb reanalysed the 5' RACE reads using MiXCR and keeps one entry per CDR3 protein. The sample has a few hundred thousand distinct CDR3 sequences; approximately 9% are singletons. Sequenced input: PBMCs or a T cell subset sorted from them (not recorded which). The receptors were sampled from a man between 18 and 29 years old who had mild COVID-19 (a few samples of this study predate the infection). Cell type and time point are not known. Both conserved end residues are part of each CDR3. D genes are given only for firm matches. For some rows the clone size is stated as once, few or many, or as a class when expanded; others skip it.

j_call cdr3_length d_call v_call clone_size cdr3_nt cdr3_aa
TRBJ1-2 15 - TRBV5-1 - TGCGCCAGCAGCTTCGGACCCGGCGGGACCTATGGCTACACCTTC CASSFGPGGTYGYTF
TRBJ1-1 15 - TRBV20-1 few TGCAGTGCTAGACCTACAGGGTGGGGGAACACTGAAGCTTTCTTT CSARPTGWGNTEAFF
TRBJ2-3 13 - TRBV7-3 - TGTGCCAGCAGCTTAGACTGGGAGGATACGCAGTATTTT CASSLDWEDTQYF
TRBJ2-3 15 TRBD1 TRBV7-2 many TGTGCCAGCAGCCCAACCGGGACAGGGGCAGATACGCAGTATTTT CASSPTGTGADTQYF
TRBJ1-4 16 - TRBV5-1 - TGCGCCAGCAGCCGTAACCAGGGGCTTCGGAATGAAAAACTGTTTTTT CASSRNQGLRNEKLFF
TRBJ1-5 15 TRBD1 TRBV4-1 few TGCGCCAGCAGCCAAGAGAGAGGGGGCCCACAGCCCCAGCATTTT CASSQERGGPQPQHF
TRBJ1-4 13 - TRBV7-9 few TGTGCCAGCAGCCAGGAGGGGATCGCAAAACTGTTTTTT CASSQEGIAKLFF
TRBJ1-2 13 - TRBV12-3/TRBV12-4 - TGTGCCAGCAGTTTACCCCCCGGCCCTCGCTACACCTTC CASSLPPGPRYTF
TRBJ2-7 14 TRBD1 TRBV29-1 - TGCAGCGTTGCAAACCTACAGGGGGCCCACGAGCAGTACTTC CSVANLQGAHEQYF
TRBJ1-2 14 - TRBV5-6 - TGTGCCAGCAGCCACCCCGACAGATCCCTGGGCTACACCTTC CASSHPDRSLGYTF
TRBJ2-1 18 - TRBV5-1 - TGCGCCAGCGGGGAACACCGATTCGGGGGAGCTCGACCGAATGAGCAGTTCTTC CASGEHRFGGARPNEQFF
TRBJ1-3 15 - TRBV20-1 few TGCAGTGCTAGAGATATGGATCGCTCTGGAAACACCATATATTTT CSARDMDRSGNTIYF
TRBJ2-2 15 - TRBV7-9 - TGTGCCAGCACCGAATCCTGGGGGAGAGGCGGGGAGCTGTTTTTT CASTESWGRGGELFF